The 18 T cell receptor beta chains below all came from one sample that was sequenced in a study of T-cell reconstitution after alpha-beta-depleted transplantation in children. A TCRbeta library incorporating unique molecular identifiers was prepared. TCRdb independently ran MiXCR on the PCR reads; one entry per CDR3 protein. The table has some 460,000 distinct CDR3 sequences, 15% to 20% seen once. Sequencing used PBMCs, mostly from graft donor cells, obtained 360 days after TCRalphabeta/CD19-depleted stem cell transplant. These receptors were taken from a boy under three years old who had a stem cell transplant for Wiskott-Aldrich syndrome, so the T cells may come from the graft donor.

This clonotype was detected a few times. The chain combines TRBV18 with TRBJ1-1; weak D call: TRBD1 (5 bases). The CDR3 is 15 amino acids. Per the germline V gene, CDR1 is KGHSH and CDR2 is LQKENI. The V end lost 2 bases, the J end lost 0 bases, and 10 bases lay between the germline ends. CDR3 sequence reads: CASSPRGTMNTEAFF. CDR3 bases: TGTGCCAGCTCACCAAGAGGGACGATGAACACTGAAGCTTTCTTT.

The genes are TRBV7-6 and TRBJ2-7; D is possibly TRBD2 (5 bases). V lost 5 bases and J 1 base, leaving 18 bases between the germline ends. This CDR3 is built from 16 residues. The V gene's germline CDR1 is SGHVS and CDR2 FNYEAQ. The CDR3 DNA reads as TGTGCCAGCAGCCCTGCCTTGAGCGGCTTATCCTACGAGCAGTACTTC. This sequence encodes CASSPALSGLSYEQYF.

This clonotype turned up a few times. Here the CDR3 reads CASSYSIPGATNTEAFF. The CDR3 DNA reads as TGTGCCAGCAGTTACTCGATCCCGGGGGCGACAAACACTGAAGCTTTCTTT. The chain is built from TRBV6-5 and TRBJ1-1; weak D call: TRBD1 (6 bases). The ends were cut back, 0 bases at V and 2 bases at J, with 16 bases in the middle. This CDR3 spans 17 amino acids. The germline CDR1 and CDR2 sequences are MNHEY and SVGAGI.

This clonotype was counted between two and nine times. The V call is TRBV29-1, the J call TRBJ2-1, with TRBD2 identical over 9 bases. From germline, CDR1 is SQVTM and CDR2 ANQGSEA. The CDR3 consists of 13 residues. With V trimmed by 4 bases and J by 6 bases, 4 bases remained unmatched. DNA of the CDR3: TGCAGCGTTGGGTCTAGCGGGGTCAATGAGCAGTTCTTC. Translated, it gives CSVGSSGVNEQFF.

The chain joins TRBV10-1 to TRBJ2-1, with D perhaps TRBD1 or TRBD2 (5 bases each). CDR3 length equals 15 residues. Germline V CDR1 and CDR2: WNHNN, SYGVQD (reference sequence). Trimming took 2 bases from V and 0 from J, leaving 8 bases between them. CDR3 sequence (DNA): TGCGCCAGCAGTGAGAAGGGGAGCTCCTACAATGAGCAGTTCTTC. It translates to CASSEKGSSYNEQFF.

This clonotype was counted ten times or more. The chain combines TRBV5-1 with TRBJ2-7; D is possibly TRBD2 (6 bases). Per the germline V gene, CDR1 is SGHRS and CDR2 is YFSETQ. The CDR3 sequence is 15 residues long. V lost 4 bases and J 4 bases, leaving 18 bases between the germline ends. DNA of the CDR3: TGCGCCAGCAGCCCCGATGTATCCGGGACTTACGAGCAGTACTTC. Translation: CASSPDVSGTYEQYF.

The chain combines TRBV11-2 with TRBJ2-1; 12 bases map to TRBD2. This CDR3 region has 18 residues. Germline-derived CDR1 and CDR2 are SGHAT and FQNNGV. Unmatched junction bases numbered 7, after V lost 4 bases and J lost 0 bases. The CDR3 nucleotides are TGTGCCAGCAGCTCCTGGACTAGCGGGGCATACTCCTACAATGAGCAGTTCTTC. Translating gives CASSSWTSGAYSYNEQFF.

This clonotype was seen a handful of times. The V and J genes are TRBV5-1 and TRBJ1-2; D gene uncertain. Trimming shortened V by 1 base and J by 0 bases, and 10 bases separated the two germline ends. Germline V CDR1 and CDR2: SGHRS, YFSETQ. The length of the CDR3 is 15 residues. CDR3 region: CASSLTPSANYGYTF. CDR3 nucleotides: TGCGCCAGCAGCTTGACACCTTCTGCTAACTATGGCTACACCTTC.

This clonotype was observed a handful of times. This chain links TRBV28 with TRBJ2-1; 7 bases match TRBD1. With 6 bases clipped from V and 2 bases from J, the junction kept 7 bases outside the gene matches. This CDR3 is built from 15 residues. The V gene's germline CDR1 is MDHEN and CDR2 SYDVKM. In nucleotides, the CDR3 is TGTGCCAGCAGCTATTGGACAGGAGCCTACAATGAGCAGTTCTTC. Protein: CASSYWTGAYNEQFF. Full variable domain (outside the CDR3, taken from reference TRBV28 and TRBJ2-1): DVKVTQSSRYLVKRTGEKVFLECVQDMDHENMFWYRQDPGLGLRLIYFSYDVKMKEKGDIPEGYSVSREKKERFSLILESASTNQTSMYLCASSYWTGAYNEQFFGPGTRLTVL.

This clonotype was observed a handful of times. The CDR3 DNA reads TGTGCCATCAACGAACAGGGATCCCACGAGCAGTACTTC. It codes for CAINEQGSHEQYF. The rearrangement links TRBV10-3 to TRBJ2-7, with D maybe TRBD1 (6 bases). Germline V gene lookup returns CDR1 ENHRY and CDR2 SYGVKD. Trimming left V 7 bases short and J 5 bases short, with 15 bases between. The CDR3 length is 13 residues.

This clonotype was seen a handful of times. The CDR3 spells CAWDRGPRETQYF. CDR3 nucleotide sequence: TGTGCCTGGGACAGGGGGCCAAGGGAGACCCAGTACTTC. The V call is TRBV5-6, the J call TRBJ2-5; TRBD1 matches at 12 bases. Germline lookup yields CDR1 SGHDT and CDR2 YYEEEE. V shed 10 bases and J 5 bases; nucleotides not matched to a gene: 6. This CDR3 spans 13 amino acids.

The genes are TRBV12-3 or TRBV12-4 and TRBJ2-1; 8 bases agree with TRBD1. This CDR3 is built from 13 residues. After removal of 7 bases from V and 9 bases from J, the junction contained 8 bases not matched to a gene. The CDR3 DNA is TGTGCCAGCACCCGACAGGGGTCGGTTGAGCAGTTCTTC. Translated, it gives CASTRQGSVEQFF.

This clonotype was picked up a small number of times. This chain joins TRBV4-3 and TRBJ2-3; 14 nucleotides line up with TRBD2. V dropped 0 bases and J dropped 5; count of bases not matched to a gene: 4. Germline V lookup: CDR1 LGHNA, CDR2 YSLEER. This CDR3 is built from 17 residues. For the CDR3, the DNA is TGCGCCAGCAGCCAAGAAGCGGGACTAGCGGGAGTAGATACGCAGTATTTT. Translating gives CASSQEAGLAGVDTQYF.

V is TRBV27 and J is TRBJ1-6; 7 bases match TRBD1. The germline V gene encodes CDR1 MNHEY and CDR2 SMNVEV (reference sequence). The CDR3 has 15 amino acids. Trimming at V came to 5 bases and at J to 5 bases, leaving 6 bases not matched to a gene. Written as DNA, the CDR3 is TGTGCCAGCAGTCCCCAGACAGGGAATAATTCACCCCTCCACTTT. Amino acids: CASSPQTGNNSPLHF.

CDR3 DNA sequence: TGTGCCAGCAGCCCCGGGACGCGTAATGAAAAACTGTTTTTT. It encodes CASSPGTRNEKLFF. The V gene is TRBV12-3 or TRBV12-4, the J gene TRBJ1-4; a possible D gene is TRBD1 (5 bases). The CDR3 is made up of 14 amino acids. V was cut by 6 bases and J by 4 bases, with 12 bases left in between.

The chain uses TRBV7-9 and TRBJ1-1, with unresolved D. The CDR3 runs to 16 residues. The V end lost 4 bases, the J end lost 1 base, and 16 bases lay between the germline ends. Germline V gene data show CDR1 as SEHNR and CDR2 as FQNEAQ (reference sequence). This chain's CDR3 is CASSSYPRTRNTEAFF. CDR3 DNA: TGTGCCAGCAGCTCTTACCCCCGGACGAGGAACACTGAAGCTTTCTTT.

V is TRBV5-1 and J is TRBJ1-4; perhaps TRBD1 as D (6 bases). This CDR3 is 14 amino acids long. The V gene's germline CDR1 is SGHRS and CDR2 YFSETQ. V was clipped by 0 bases and J by 7 bases, with 10 bases between them. This CDR3 reads CASSLAGEGEKLFF. The CDR3, as DNA: TGCGCCAGCAGCTTGGCAGGGGAGGGTGAAAAACTGTTTTTT.

This clonotype has just a few counts. The chain employs TRBV4-1 and TRBJ2-2, with D uncertain. Per germline, CDR1 MGHRA and CDR2 YSYEKL. V was trimmed by 3 bases and J by 1 base, leaving 9 bases between them. This CDR3 is 15 amino acids long. DNA for the CDR3: TGCGCCAGCAGCCAGGCCGGACGGAACACCGGGGAGCTGTTTTTT. It encodes CASSQAGRNTGELFF.